The 30 T cell receptor beta chains below were found in one sample sequenced in a study of shared clonotypes between healthy human individuals. Selected positively for CCR7 and CD45RO-negative, naive CD8 cells excluded terminally differentiated effector memory CD45RA+ cells. Measured with immunoSEQ multiplex PCR; TCRdb has only the in-frame clones, and not every one. The sample holds about 2,200,000 clones, approximately 94% seen once. The source material was naive CD8+ T cells from PBMCs. These receptors all come from a man younger than 35 in good health. Some clones in this sample may be carry-over from other donors' samples.

The chain uses TRBV5-1 and TRBJ2-5; D might be TRBD2 (5 bases). CDR3 length: 13 residues. V lost 0 bases and J 7 bases, leaving 10 bases between the germline ends. Looked up from germline, CDR1 is SGHRS and CDR2 is YFSETQ. The CDR3 loop reads CASSLEPGGTQYF. The CDR3, as DNA: TGCGCCAGCAGCTTGGAACCAGGAGGGACCCAGTACTTC.

The chain employs TRBV7-9 and TRBJ2-7; 7 positions match TRBD2. CDR1 is SEHNR, CDR2 FQNEAQ, per germline (reference sequence). The CDR3 loop spans 13 amino acids. Germline trimming cut 5 bases from V and 4 bases from J; bases unmatched to any gene: 5. In DNA, the CDR3 is TGTGCCAGCAGCATGACTAGCTCGTACGAGCAGTACTTC. Translated: CASSMTSSYEQYF.

In its sample, this clone was seen a few times. V is TRBV9 and J is TRBJ1-1; 9 bases line up with TRBD1. The CDR3 spans 13 residues. Germline V CDR1 and CDR2: SGDLS, YYNGEE. V shed 4 bases, J shed 6 bases, and the junction held 4 bases outside the gene matches. In nucleotides, the CDR3 is TGTGCCAGCAGCTCGACAGGGGGAGCTGAAGCTTTCTTT. It is translated as CASSSTGGAEAFF.

The CDR3 coding sequence is TGTGCCAGCAGTTACTCCCGGGATAGAAGATCCGATACGCAGTATTTT. This encodes CASSYSRDRRSDTQYF. The J gene is TRBJ2-3, the V gene TRBV6-5, with a possible D match to TRBD2 (5 bases). Germline V gene data show CDR1 as MNHEY and CDR2 as SVGAGI. This CDR3 comprises 16 residues. V lost 0 bases to trimming and J lost 6 bases, with 16 bases between them.

This chain uses TRBV7-2 with TRBJ2-5; 8 bases match TRBD2. Trimming at V came to 6 bases and at J to 5 bases, leaving 8 bases not matched to a gene. The CDR3 length is 14 residues. In germline, CDR1 is SGHTA, CDR2 FQGNSA. CDR3 DNA: TGTGCCAGCAGACGACGGGAGGGCCCGGAGACCCAGTACTTC. Residues: CASRRREGPETQYF.

This clone was detected a few times. The chain links TRBV4-1 to TRBJ1-1; D gene uncertain. The germline CDR1 and CDR2 sequences are MGHRA and YSYEKL. The CDR3 is made up of 12 amino acids. V lost 2 bases and J lost 6, with 7 bases in between. The CDR3 region is CASSQTAAEAFF. DNA of the CDR3: TGCGCCAGCAGCCAAACCGCGGCTGAAGCTTTCTTT.

The V and J genes are TRBV7-3 and TRBJ2-2; 8 positions agree with TRBD2. The CDR3 runs 15 residues. V lost 4 bases and J lost 6; bases outside the gene matches: 7. Germline assignment: CDR1 SGHTA and CDR2 FQGTGA. The CDR3 loop reads CASSSWDGRAGELFF. CDR3 sequence (DNA): TGTGCCAGCAGCTCTTGGGACGGGAGGGCCGGGGAGCTGTTTTTT.

The chain couples TRBV5-1 to TRBJ2-2; D is tentatively TRBD1 or TRBD2 (5 bases each). This CDR3 is built from 15 residues. V was cut by 5 bases and J by 7 bases, with 18 bases left in between. Germline CDR1 and CDR2: SGHRS and YFSETQ. The CDR3 nucleotides are TGCGCCAGCAGACCAGGACGGGGCCCTCGCGGGGAGCTGTTTTTT. Protein sequence: CASRPGRGPRGELFF. Variable domain in full (rest from reference TRBV5-1 and TRBJ2-2): KAGVTQTPRYLIKTRGQQVTLSCSPISGHRSVSWYQQTPGQGLQFLFEYFSETQRNKGNFPGRFSGRQFSNSRSEMNVSTLELGDSALYLCASRPGRGPRGELFFGEGSRLTVL.

The gene calls are TRBV4-3 and TRBJ2-2; 7 nucleotides line up with TRBD2. Germline V gene sequence: CDR1 LGHNA, CDR2 YSLEER. Trimming removed 0 bases from V and 2 bases from J; junction bases left unmatched: 3. The CDR3 has 16 amino acids. The CDR3, as DNA: TGCGCCAGCAGCCAAGATCTAGCGGTCAACACCGGGGAGCTGTTTTTT. Translation gives CASSQDLAVNTGELFF.

The chain carries TRBV7-8 and TRBJ2-5; D is possibly TRBD1 or TRBD2 (5 bases each). CDR3 length equals 16 residues. V lost 1 base and J 1 base, leaving 13 bases between the germline ends. Germline V gene lookup returns CDR1 SGHVS and CDR2 FQNEAQ. CDR3 protein: CASSLVYGTPQETQYF. The CDR3, as DNA: TGTGCCAGCAGCTTAGTCTACGGGACCCCCCAAGAGACCCAGTACTTC.

This chain joins TRBV10-1 and TRBJ2-1; the match to TRBD1 covers 7 bases. CDR1 and CDR2 from the germline V gene are WNHNN and SYGVQD (reference sequence). The CDR3 is 16 residues long. Unmatched junction bases numbered 6, after V lost 0 bases and J lost 4 bases. The CDR3 spells CASSESLGTVYNEQFF. CDR3 coding DNA: TGCGCCAGCAGTGAGTCCCTCGGGACAGTTTACAATGAGCAGTTCTTC.

The rearrangement joins TRBV19 to TRBJ2-1; 8 bases map to TRBD2. Germline V CDR1 and CDR2: LNHDA, SQIVND (reference sequence). J lost 4 bases, V lost 5 bases, and 25 bases had no gene match. The CDR3 sequence is 21 residues long. CDR3 sequence reads: CASSYLGGQERESLVYNEQFF. The DNA for the CDR3 is TGTGCCAGTAGTTATCTCGGGGGTCAGGAGCGGGAGAGTCTTGTTTACAATGAGCAGTTCTTC.

V usage is TRBV2 and J usage is TRBJ2-1; 9 bases are a match to TRBD2. There are 17 residues in the CDR3. V lost 4 bases and J lost 4; bases outside the gene matches: 11. The V gene's germline CDR1 is SNHLY and CDR2 FYNNEI. Written as DNA, the CDR3 is TGTGCCAGCAGTGTCTGGAGTAGCGGGAGTGTATACAATGAGCAGTTCTTC. Amino acids: CASSVWSSGSVYNEQFF.

In this sample, this clone turned up once. The chain carries TRBV10-2 and TRBJ2-7; D gene uncertain. Germline V gene lookup returns CDR1 WSHSY and CDR2 SAAADI. Trimming stripped 3 bases from V and 1 base from J, with 7 bases between. The CDR3 length is 13 residues. The CDR3 bases are TGCGCCAGCAGTGATCGGGTATCCTACGAGCAGTACTTC. This translates into CASSDRVSYEQYF.

The rearrangement uses TRBV28 and TRBJ1-1, with 7 bases aligning to TRBD1. CDR1 and CDR2 from the germline V gene are MDHEN and SYDVKM. The CDR3 spans 15 residues. V was clipped by 5 bases and J by 0 bases; unmatched bases: 6. CDR3 bases: TGTGCCAGCAGTCCACGGGACAGCTTGAACACTGAAGCTTTCTTT. The encoded protein is CASSPRDSLNTEAFF.

This chain uses TRBV14 with TRBJ1-2, with D uncertain. With 3 bases removed from V and 7 bases from J, the gap between germline ends came to 15 bases. CDR3 length: 14 amino acids. Germline V CDR1 and CDR2: SGHDN, FVKESK. The CDR3 here is CASSQGNSGFGYTF. CDR3 nucleotide sequence: TGTGCCAGCAGCCAGGGGAATTCGGGTTTTGGCTACACCTTC. Variable domain in full (rest from reference TRBV14 and TRBJ1-2): EAGVTQFPSHSVIEKGQTVTLRCDPISGHDNLYWYRRVMGKEIKFLLHFVKESKQDESGMPNNRFLAERTGGTYSTLKVQPAELEDSGVYFCASSQGNSGFGYTFGSGTRLTVV.

The table lists this clone with a count of one. In nucleotides, the CDR3 is TGTGCCAGCAGCTTAACTAGCGATTCTTCCTACGAGCAGTACTTC. Translating it yields CASSLTSDSSYEQYF. The chain joins TRBV7-2 to TRBJ2-7; 7 bases are shared with TRBD2. J was trimmed by 1 base and V by 2 bases; bases with no gene match: 5. Germline CDR1 SGHTA, CDR2 FQGNSA. The CDR3 has 15 residues.

The chain joins TRBV4-1 to TRBJ2-7, with 9 bases lining up with TRBD2. Germline V CDR1 and CDR2: MGHRA, YSYEKL. The CDR3 has 16 residues. Trimming took 10 bases from V and 2 from J; bases not matched to a gene: 15. CDR3 protein: CATSLAGSLQAYEQYF. The CDR3 nucleotides read TGCGCCACCTCCCTAGCGGGATCACTCCAAGCCTACGAGCAGTACTTC.

A word on this clone: Other DNA sequences in the sample encode the same CDR3. In nucleotides, the CDR3 is TGTGCCAGCAGCCTGGGAGGGGGGTACGAGCAGTACTTC. Translating gives CASSLGGGYEQYF. The V and J genes are TRBV5-6 and TRBJ2-7; tentatively, D is TRBD2 (7 bases). Germline CDR1 is SGHDT and CDR2 is YYEEEE. Trimming took off 4 bases at V and 4 bases at J, with 12 bases between the two ends. This CDR3 spans 13 amino acids.

The chain is built from TRBV19 and TRBJ2-1; D gene ambiguous. Germline lookup yields CDR1 LNHDA and CDR2 SQIVND (reference sequence). CDR3 length equals 15 residues. Trimming pared 4 bases from V and 2 bases from J, leaving 12 bases between. In nucleotides, the CDR3 is TGTGCCAGTAGTACCAATCGGGCCACCTACAATGAGCAGTTCTTC. This encodes CASSTNRATYNEQFF.

This clone was seen more than once but under ten times. The chain uses TRBV19 and TRBJ2-5; 9 nucleotides line up with TRBD1. This CDR3 region has 15 residues. The V gene end was trimmed by 5 bases and the J gene end by 5 bases; junction bases not matched to a gene: 9. Per germline, CDR1 LNHDA and CDR2 SQIVND (reference sequence). The CDR3 coding sequence is TGTGCCAGTAGTGCCGGGACAGGGCGCCGGGAGACCCAGTACTTC. Translated, it gives CASSAGTGRRETQYF.

This clone was recorded a few times. The DNA of the CDR3 is TGTGCCATCAAACGCACAGATACGCAGTATTTT. It translates to CAIKRTDTQYF. V usage is TRBV10-3 and J usage is TRBJ2-3; D uncertain. Per the germline V gene, CDR1 is ENHRY and CDR2 is SYGVKD. The CDR3 extends over 11 amino acids. The V end lost 7 bases, the J end lost 1 base, and 3 bases lay between the germline ends.

This clone occurred once. The chain couples TRBV27 to TRBJ2-1, with D unclear. CDR1 MNHEY and CDR2 SMNVEV come from the germline V gene (reference sequence). V was shortened by 3 bases and J by 5 bases, with 14 bases between the two germline ends. The CDR3 is 15 amino acids. The CDR3 DNA follows: TGTGCCAGCAGTTTCCAGTCGCCCAGAAACAATGAGCAGTTCTTC. As protein: CASSFQSPRNNEQFF.

The chain employs TRBV23-1 and TRBJ1-2, with 9 bases that match TRBD1. TRBV23-1 is labeled an ORF, and its function is uncertain. CDR3 length: 16 residues. Germline trimming cut 1 base from V and 7 bases from J; bases unmatched to any gene: 10. CDR3 region: CASSQLGRDRDPGYTF. CDR3 DNA: TGCGCCAGCAGTCAATTGGGCCGGGACAGGGATCCTGGCTACACCTTC.

This clone occurred once. J is TRBJ1-5 and V is TRBV2; a weak D match, TRBD1 (6 bases). CDR3 length equals 16 residues. Trimming removed 4 bases from V and 3 bases from J, with 16 bases in between. Looked up from germline, CDR1 is SNHLY and CDR2 is FYNNEI. The CDR3 DNA reads as TGTGCCAGCAGTGGGGGCAATACAGGGCTCAATCAGCCCCAGCATTTT. It codes for CASSGGNTGLNQPQHF.

Notes on this clone: Other DNA sequences in this sample translate to the same CDR3. This rearrangement joins TRBV11-2 to TRBJ2-7; perhaps TRBD2 as D (5 bases). V was shortened by 3 bases and J by 1 base, with 7 bases between the two germline ends. Germline CDR1 reads SGHAT; CDR2 reads FQNNGV. This CDR3 spans 13 amino acids. In DNA, the CDR3 is TGTGCCAGCAGCTTCGGGGTATCCTACGAGCAGTACTTC. This sequence encodes CASSFGVSYEQYF.

Here the CDR3 reads CASSQDGYSNQPQHF. The DNA for the CDR3 is TGTGCCAGCAGCCAAGACGGATATAGCAATCAGCCCCAGCATTTT. The V gene is TRBV7-8, the J gene TRBJ1-5, with D unresolved. Per germline, CDR1 SGHVS and CDR2 FQNEAQ. This CDR3 region has 15 residues. Trimming cost V 5 bases and J 0 bases, with 11 bases left between them.

The chain is built from TRBV7-9 and TRBJ2-5; D may be TRBD1 (5 bases). The DNA end favors TRBJ2-7, so the J call may be wrong. There are 14 residues in the CDR3. Germline V gene lookup returns CDR1 SEHNR and CDR2 FQNEAQ (reference sequence). This CDR3 is CASSPRARTYEQYF. In DNA form, the CDR3 reads TGTGCCAGCAGCCCCAGGGCTAGGACCTACGAGCAGTACTTC.

The gene calls are TRBV4-3 and TRBJ2-3; the match to TRBD1 covers 9 bases. The CDR3 totals 17 residues. With 3 bases clipped from V and 0 bases from J, the junction kept 7 bases outside the gene matches. Germline V CDR1 and CDR2: LGHNA, YSLEER. Written as DNA, the CDR3 is TGCGCCAGCAGCCAGGACAGGGGTCCCTCTAGCACAGATACGCAGTATTTT. It specifies CASSQDRGPSSTDTQYF.

The chain uses TRBV11-2 and TRBJ2-6, with D perhaps matching TRBD1 (5 bases). CDR3 length equals 16 residues. The germline V gene encodes CDR1 SGHAT and CDR2 FQNNGV. The ends were cut back, 4 bases at V and 0 bases at J, with 10 bases in the middle. This chain's CDR3 is CASSYETVSGANVLTF. The CDR3 region has the DNA TGTGCCAGCAGCTACGAGACAGTCTCTGGGGCCAACGTCCTGACTTTC.